Listed below are T cell receptor beta chains from one sample, sequenced in a study of T-cell reconstitution after alpha-beta-depleted transplantation in children. TCRdb used MiXCR to reprocess the PCR reads, holding one entry per CDR3 protein. The table records some 300,000 distinct CDR3 sequences, 10% of them present only once. The specimen was PBMCs from the stem cell graft donor, collected from the stem cell graft. These receptor sequences come from a human donor who donated a stem cell graft to a child with acute lymphoblastic leukemia. The CDR3 runs from the conserved cysteine through the conserved F or W. The order of the fields is V gene, clone size, D gene, J gene, CDR3 DNA, CDR3 protein. The D gene is left open where the match is weak. Expanded clones get a size class; other rows say once, few or many, or leave the size out.

TRBV3-1	few	TRBD1	TRBJ2-7	TGTGCCAGCAGCCCGTCCTCCGGGACAGGGGTACGCGAGCAGTACTTC	CASSPSSGTGVREQYF
TRBV19	few	-	TRBJ2-1	TGTGCCAGTAGTATCGAGGACGGCTCCTACAATGAGCAGTTCTTC	CASSIEDGSYNEQFF
TRBV27	-	TRBD1	TRBJ2-7	TGTGCCAGCAGGGAACAGGGGATTCGATCCTACGAGCAGTACTTC	CASREQGIRSYEQYF
TRBV7-6	-	TRBD1	TRBJ1-2	TGTGCCAGCAGCTCACTACAGGGGGGAGGCTATGGCTACACCTTC	CASSSLQGGGYGYTF
TRBV28	few	-	TRBJ2-7	TGTGCCAGCCAGGGGTTTTCCTCCTACGAGCAGTACTTC	CASQGFSSYEQYF
TRBV7-8	many	-	TRBJ2-5	TGTGCCAGCAGCTTAGTACCAGGTCAAGGGCTCCAAGAGACCCAGTACTTC	CASSLVPGQGLQETQYF
TRBV29-1	-	TRBD1	TRBJ2-5	TGCAGCGTTGGGCTCCTAAGACAGGGCGGTGAGACCCAGTACTTC	CSVGLLRQGGETQYF
TRBV7-9	few	-	TRBJ2-3	TGTGCCAGCAGCTTAACTAGCACTCAGGGAGATACGCAGTATTTT	CASSLTSTQGDTQYF
TRBV27	-	TRBD2	TRBJ2-1	TGTGCCAGCAGTTTGTCAGCGGGAGCTGGCAATGAGCAGTTCTTC	CASSLSAGAGNEQFF
TRBV18	few	-	TRBJ2-7	TGTGCCAGCTCACCACAAACGTTCGACGAGCAGTACTTC	CASSPQTFDEQYF
TRBV7-9	many	-	TRBJ2-3	TGTGCCAGCAGCTTAGAGGCAGATACGCAGTATTTT	CASSLEADTQYF